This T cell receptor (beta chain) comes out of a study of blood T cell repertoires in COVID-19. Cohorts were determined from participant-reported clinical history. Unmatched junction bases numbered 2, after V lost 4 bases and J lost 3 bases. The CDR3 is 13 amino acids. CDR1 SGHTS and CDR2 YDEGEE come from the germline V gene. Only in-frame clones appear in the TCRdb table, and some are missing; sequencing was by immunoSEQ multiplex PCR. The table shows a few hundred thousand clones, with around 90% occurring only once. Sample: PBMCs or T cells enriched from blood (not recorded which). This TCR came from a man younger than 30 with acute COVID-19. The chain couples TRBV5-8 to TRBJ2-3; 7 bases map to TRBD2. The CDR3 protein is CASSLSGTDTQYF. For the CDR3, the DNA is TGTGCCAGCAGCCTTAGCGGGACAGATACGCAGTATTTT.